This TCR beta chain was sequenced during a study of regulatory T cells in long-lasting Graves disease. V was shortened by 2 bases and J by 6 bases, with 11 bases between the two germline ends. CDR1 MNHEY and CDR2 SVGEGT come from the germline V gene. This CDR3 comprises 13 residues. Time point in this sample: newly diagnosed GD, antithyroid drugs for less than 3 months. The TCR library was made from RNA that had been extracted from PBMCs in TRIzol. For TCR beta, libraries came from iRepertoire HTBI primers and Arm-PCR of CDR3 regions. TCRdb fed the multiplex PCR reads into MiXCR, producing one record per CDR3 protein. The data contain roughly 350,000 distinct CDR3 sequences, around 17% of them singletons. This clonotype was seen at least ten times. The data also belong to a second study, concerning T cells in Graves' hyperthyroidism and ophthalmopathy. According to that study: Patients aged 18 to 65 had newly diagnosed hyperthyroidism of under 2 months' duration. The TCR CDR3 was amplified in a first-round RT-PCR using the HTBI primer set.

This material consisted of peripheral blood mononuclear cells (PBMCs), taken at new diagnosis, from a patient treated with antithyroid drugs. V and J are TRBV6-2 or TRBV6-3 and TRBJ2-7; D is possibly TRBD1 (5 bases). This receptor was obtained from a man aged 40-50 years with Graves disease. In nucleotides, the CDR3 is TGTGCCAGCAGTTACAGGGGCATCGGCGAGCAGTACTTC. Translating gives CASSYRGIGEQYF.